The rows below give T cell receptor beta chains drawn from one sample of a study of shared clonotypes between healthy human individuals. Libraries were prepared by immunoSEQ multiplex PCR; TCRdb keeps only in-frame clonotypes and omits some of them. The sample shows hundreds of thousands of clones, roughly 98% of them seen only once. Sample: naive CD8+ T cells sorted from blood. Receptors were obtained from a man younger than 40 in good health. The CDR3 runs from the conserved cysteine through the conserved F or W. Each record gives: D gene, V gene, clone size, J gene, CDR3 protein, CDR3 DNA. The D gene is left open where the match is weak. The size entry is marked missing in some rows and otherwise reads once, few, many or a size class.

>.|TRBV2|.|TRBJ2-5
CASRAGVEGETQYF
TGTGCCAGCAGGGCAGGGGTGGAGGGAGAGACCCAGTACTTC
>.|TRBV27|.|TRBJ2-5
CASSLDREGETQYF
TGTGCCAGCAGTTTGGACAGGGAGGGCGAGACCCAGTACTTC
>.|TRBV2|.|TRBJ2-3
CANLAVHTDTQYF
TGTGCCAACTTAGCGGTACACACAGATACGCAGTATTTT
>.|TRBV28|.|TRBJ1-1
CASSLRDHTEAFF
TGTGCCAGCAGTTTAAGGGACCACACTGAAGCTTTCTTT
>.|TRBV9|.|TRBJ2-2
CASSPLVLAGELFF
TGTGCCAGCAGCCCCCTGGTCTTGGCCGGGGAGCTGTTTTTT
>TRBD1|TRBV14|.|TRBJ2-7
CASSQERGQVAGQYF
TGTGCCAGCAGCCAAGAGCGCGGACAGGTCGCAGGGCAGTACTTC
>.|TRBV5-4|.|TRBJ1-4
CASSHEGATNEKLFF
TGTGCCAGCAGTCATGAGGGTGCGACTAATGAAAAACTGTTTTTT
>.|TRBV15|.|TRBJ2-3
CATSTIGSDTQYF
TGTGCCACCAGCACAATCGGGTCAGATACGCAGTATTTT
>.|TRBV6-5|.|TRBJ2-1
CASSPAGFGEQFF
TGTGCCAGCAGTCCTGCAGGGTTTGGTGAGCAGTTCTTC
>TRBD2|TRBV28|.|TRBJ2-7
CASTFGGFNEQYF
TGTGCCAGCACGTTCGGGGGGTTCAACGAGCAGTACTTC
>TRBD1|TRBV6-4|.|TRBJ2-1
CASSDSKGQPYNEQFF
TGTGCCAGCAGTGACTCTAAGGGACAGCCCTACAATGAGCAGTTCTTC
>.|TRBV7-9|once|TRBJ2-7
CASRGAEQYF
TGTGCCAGCAGGGGGGCCGAGCAGTACTTC
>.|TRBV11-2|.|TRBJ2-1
CASVGGLEQFF
TGTGCCAGCGTCGGCGGGTTAGAGCAGTTCTTC
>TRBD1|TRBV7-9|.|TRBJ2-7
CASSPSGTGIFYEQYF
TGTGCCAGCAGCCCATCCGGGACAGGGATTTTCTACGAGCAGTACTTC
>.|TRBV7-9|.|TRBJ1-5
CASSLAREVGQPQHF
TGTGCCAGCAGCTTAGCCAGGGAGGTCGGACAGCCCCAGCATTTT
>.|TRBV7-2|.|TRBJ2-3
CASPSGRPPLSSTDTQYF
TGTGCCAGCCCCTCGGGGAGGCCTCCACTCAGTAGCACAGATACGCAGTATTTT
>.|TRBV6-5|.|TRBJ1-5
CASSYSSPVQPQHF
TGTGCCAGCAGTTACTCGTCGCCTGTCCAGCCCCAGCATTTT
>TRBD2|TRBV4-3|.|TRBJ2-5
CASSQDQTSVLETQYF
TGCGCCAGCAGCCAAGATCAGACTAGCGTTTTAGAGACCCAGTACTTC
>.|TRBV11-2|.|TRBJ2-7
CASSLASEDYEQYF
TGTGCCAGCAGCTTGGCTAGCGAAGACTACGAGCAGTACTTC
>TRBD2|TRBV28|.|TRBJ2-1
CASSGASGSNEQFF
TGTGCCAGCAGCGGTGCTAGCGGGAGCAATGAGCAGTTCTTC
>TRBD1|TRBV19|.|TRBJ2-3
CASSTPFPRDRESDTQYF
TGTGCCAGTAGTACCCCCTTCCCCCGGGACAGGGAATCAGATACGCAGTATTTT
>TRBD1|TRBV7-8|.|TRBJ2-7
CASSHRGFYEQYF
TGTGCCAGCAGCCACAGGGGGTTCTACGAGCAGTACTTC
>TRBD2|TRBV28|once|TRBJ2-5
CASSPGLAGQETQYF
TGTGCCAGCAGCCCGGGACTAGCGGGGCAAGAGACCCAGTACTTC
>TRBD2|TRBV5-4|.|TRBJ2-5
CASSQGLAQETQYF
TGTGCCAGCAGTCAAGGACTAGCACAAGAGACCCAGTACTTC
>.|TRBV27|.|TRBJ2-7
CASSGGWHEQYF
TGTGCCAGCAGTGGGGGATGGCACGAGCAGTACTTC
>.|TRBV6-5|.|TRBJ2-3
CASSVGSVDTQYF
TGTGCCAGCAGTGTCGGGTCGGTAGATACGCAGTATTTT
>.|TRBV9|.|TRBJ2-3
CASSVASGPDTQYF
TGTGCCAGCAGCGTAGCTTCCGGACCAGATACGCAGTATTTT
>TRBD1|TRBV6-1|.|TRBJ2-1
CASSERQGARNEQFF
TGTGCCAGCAGTGAAAGACAGGGGGCGAGAAATGAGCAGTTCTTC
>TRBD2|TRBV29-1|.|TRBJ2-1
CSVDRLAGEGIPNEQFF
TGCAGCGTTGACAGGCTAGCGGGAGAGGGTATCCCCAATGAGCAGTTCTTC
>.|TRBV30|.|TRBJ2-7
CAWSPPNLLLLYF
TGTGCCTGGAGTCCCCCCAACCTACTGTTACTGTACTTC
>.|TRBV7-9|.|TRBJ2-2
CASSLRMPGELFF
TGTGCCAGCAGCTTAAGGATGCCCGGGGAGCTGTTTTTT
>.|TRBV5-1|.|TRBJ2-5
CASSLEGPASETQYF
TGCGCCAGCAGCTTGGAGGGACCTGCCTCGGAGACCCAGTACTTC
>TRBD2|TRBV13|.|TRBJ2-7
CASSARGWTSGVKYEQYF
TGTGCCAGCAGCGCTAGGGGGTGGACTAGCGGGGTCAAATACGAGCAGTACTTC
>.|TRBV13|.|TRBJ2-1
CASSSISFLSSYNEQFF
TGTGCCAGCAGCTCCATATCATTCCTAAGCTCCTACAATGAGCAGTTCTTC
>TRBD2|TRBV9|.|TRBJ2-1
CASSVESGRARNEQFF
TGTGCCAGCAGCGTAGAGAGCGGGAGGGCTCGGAATGAGCAGTTCTTC
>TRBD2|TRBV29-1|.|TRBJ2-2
CSVEGTSDTGELFF
TGCAGCGTTGAAGGGACTAGCGACACCGGGGAGCTGTTTTTT
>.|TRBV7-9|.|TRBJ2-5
CASSLPGQETQYF
TGTGCCAGCAGCTTGCCAGGACAAGAGACCCAGTACTTC
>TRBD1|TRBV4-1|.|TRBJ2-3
CASSPGQGNTDTQYF
TGCGCCAGCAGCCCCGGACAGGGTAACACAGATACGCAGTATTTT
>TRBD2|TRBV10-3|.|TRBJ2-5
CAISLTSMTETQYF
TGTGCCATCAGCTTGACTAGCATGACAGAGACCCAGTACTTC
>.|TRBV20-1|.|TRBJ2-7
CSATDRDEQYF
TGCAGTGCTACGGACCGAGACGAGCAGTACTTC
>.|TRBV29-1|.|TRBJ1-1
CSVEMTGAEAFF
TGCAGCGTTGAGATGACCGGGGCAGAAGCTTTCTTT
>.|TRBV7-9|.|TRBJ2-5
CASSLAGDGQETQYF
TGTGCCAGCAGCTTAGCGGGGGACGGACAAGAGACCCAGTACTTC
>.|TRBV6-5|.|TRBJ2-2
CASSPLGNTGELFF
TGTGCCAGCAGCCCCTTAGGGAACACCGGGGAGCTGTTTTTT
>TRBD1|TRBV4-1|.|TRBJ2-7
CASSQEQGQGVYEQYF
TGCGCCAGCAGCCAAGAACAAGGACAGGGGGTCTACGAGCAGTACTTC
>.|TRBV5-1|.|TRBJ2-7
CASSPRGNEQYF
TGCGCCAGCAGTCCTAGGGGGAACGAGCAGTACTTC
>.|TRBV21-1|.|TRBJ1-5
CASSFERRYQPQHF
TGTGCCAGCAGCTTCGAGAGAAGATATCAGCCCCAGCATTTT
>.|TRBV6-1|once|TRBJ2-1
CASSEVAWSASDEQFF
TGTGCCAGCAGTGAAGTCGCATGGTCCGCTTCGGATGAGCAGTTCTTC
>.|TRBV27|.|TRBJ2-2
CASSFSGRELFF
TGTGCCAGCAGTTTCTCGGGCCGGGAGCTGTTTTTT
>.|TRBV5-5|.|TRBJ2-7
CASSHRGPGYEQYF
TGTGCCAGCAGCCACCGGGGCCCCGGATACGAGCAGTACTTC
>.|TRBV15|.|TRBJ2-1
CATSRAGAYNEQFF
TGTGCCACCAGCAGAGCGGGAGCCTACAATGAGCAGTTCTTC
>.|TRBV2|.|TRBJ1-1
CASSDRGLGTNTEAFF
TGTGCCAGCAGTGACCGGGGTTTGGGGACAAACACTGAAGCTTTCTTT